This entry lists 29 T cell receptor beta chains sequenced from one sample in a study of HIV-infected patients and healthy controls (dated by TCRdb to the mid-2010s). Library preparation used 5' RACE. The sequencing machine was an Illumina MiSeq. In TCRdb, the public reads were trimmed at Q25 with fastp and aligned with MiXCR, with productive beta chains retained. Merged by CDR3 protein, the rows form single entries marked with the most common genes and DNA. The sample table shows fewer than 20,000 distinct CDR3 sequences, and roughly 20% are seen once. Around 34% of the sample is in the top ten clones. The sequenced material came from CD8+ T cells from blood. These receptors originate from a human donor in good health.

The rearrangement joins TRBV25-1 to TRBJ1-2; D remains ambiguous. The CDR3 spans 16 residues. The V gene lost 5 bases and the J gene lost 3 bases, with 19 bases spanning the gap. Germline V gene sequence: CDR1 MGHDK, CDR2 SYGVNS. CDR3 nucleotide sequence: TGTGCCAGCAGTCCACGAGGAACGGTACTGTACTATGGCTACACCTTC. Translation: CASSPRGTVLYYGYTF.

The chain combines TRBV6-2 or TRBV6-3 with TRBJ2-1; 7 positions match TRBD2. With 2 bases clipped from V and 1 base from J, the junction kept 11 bases outside the gene matches. Looked up from germline, CDR1 is MNHEY and CDR2 is SVGEGT. The CDR3 consists of 18 residues. CDR3 residues: CASSYPGEWRGSYNEQFF. The CDR3 coding sequence is TGTGCCAGCAGTTACCCCGGAGAATGGCGGGGGTCCTACAATGAGCAGTTCTTC.

The table lists this clonotype with a few counts. The chain combines TRBV7-9 with TRBJ2-5, with 9 bases identical to TRBD2. The germline V gene encodes CDR1 SEHNR and CDR2 FQNEAQ (reference sequence). This CDR3 region has 17 residues. The V gene end was trimmed by 1 base and the J gene end by 1 base; junction bases not matched to a gene: 7. The CDR3 bases are TGTGCCAGCAGCTTAGGAGGAGCGGGGGGTACCCAAGAGACCCAGTACTTC. As protein: CASSLGGAGGTQETQYF.

In this sample, this clonotype turned up many times. V is TRBV3-1 and J is TRBJ1-2, with TRBD1 matching over 12 bases. The CDR3 totals 16 residues. CDR1 and CDR2 from the germline V gene are LGHDT and YNNKEL (reference sequence). With 5 bases clipped from V and 8 bases from J, the junction kept 12 bases outside the gene matches. CDR3 sequence reads: CASSLTGTGGAYGYTF. In DNA form, the CDR3 reads TGTGCCAGCAGCTTAACCGGGACAGGGGGCGCATACGGCTACACCTTC. Drawing the rest from reference TRBV3-1 and TRBJ1-2, the complete variable domain is DTAVSQTPKYLVTQMGNDKSIKCEQNLGHDTMYWYKQDSKKFLKIMFSYNNKELIINETVPNRFSPKSPDKAHLNLHINSLELGDSAVYFCASSLTGTGGAYGYTFGSGTRLTVV.

The chain links TRBV5-1 to TRBJ2-3, with 10 bases identical to TRBD1. Germline CDR1 reads SGHRS; CDR2 reads YFSETQ. The CDR3 extends over 16 amino acids. Losses at the gene ends were 1 base for V and 2 bases for J; bases not matched to a gene: 4. This CDR3 reads CASSLMGQGFTDTQYF. CDR3 in DNA: TGCGCCAGCAGCTTGATGGGACAGGGGTTCACAGATACGCAGTATTTT.

This clonotype showed up many times. The V call is TRBV7-9, the J call TRBJ2-3, with unresolved D. CDR3 length equals 12 residues. Trimming stripped 5 bases from V and 4 bases from J, with 7 bases between. Germline V gene lookup returns CDR1 SEHNR and CDR2 FQNEAQ (reference sequence). This CDR3 reads CASSAPADTQYF. CDR3 coding DNA: TGTGCCAGCAGCGCCCCAGCAGATACGCAGTATTTT.

This clonotype was counted between two and nine times. The chain has TRBV13 and TRBJ1-3, with D tentatively TRBD1 (6 bases). Trimming left V 2 bases short and J 0 bases short, with 8 bases between. The CDR3 extends over 15 amino acids. Germline CDR1 and CDR2: PRHDT and FYEKMQ (reference sequence). DNA of the CDR3: TGTGCCAGCAGCTTATACAGGGACTCTGGAAACACCATATATTTT. Protein sequence: CASSLYRDSGNTIYF.

This clonotype occurred a few times. The V call is TRBV6-5, the J call TRBJ2-5; 9 nucleotides match TRBD1. CDR1 and CDR2 (germline): MNHEY, SVGAGI. Unmatched junction bases numbered 10, after V lost 7 bases and J lost 4 bases. The CDR3 runs 15 residues. CDR3 in amino acids: CASNGPGTGRETQYF. As DNA, the CDR3 is TGTGCCAGCAACGGTCCCGGGACAGGGAGAGAGACCCAGTACTTC.

The CDR3 protein is CASSQRRGAGGTRDTQYF. The CDR3, as DNA: TGTGCCAGCAGCCAGAGGAGAGGAGCGGGAGGAACGAGAGATACGCAGTATTTT. The chain employs TRBV14 and TRBJ2-3; TRBD2 matches at 9 bases. Germline V CDR1 and CDR2: SGHDN, FVKESK. J was trimmed by 5 bases and V by 3 bases; bases with no gene match: 15. The CDR3 has 18 residues.

This clonotype was detected many times. The rearrangement uses TRBV4-1 and TRBJ2-3; D gene uncertain. Germline values: CDR1 MGHRA, CDR2 YSYEKL. This CDR3 contains 14 residues. V shed 3 bases and J shed 1 base, with 8 bases lying between them. DNA of the CDR3: TGCGCCAGCAGCCAGGGGTTCGGCACAGATACGCAGTATTTT. As protein: CASSQGFGTDTQYF.

This clonotype is categorized as medium-sized (0.01 to 0.1%). The chain combines TRBV6-2 or TRBV6-3 with TRBJ2-6; a possible D gene is TRBD1 (6 bases). From germline, CDR1 is MNHEY and CDR2 SVGEGT. The CDR3 is made up of 16 amino acids. Deletions cut 5 bases from V and 0 bases from J, with 11 bases between. The CDR3 DNA follows: TGTGCCAGCAGTGGCCTAGGGGGCTCTGGGGCCAACGTCCTGACTTTC. Its protein is CASSGLGGSGANVLTF.

The chain links TRBV4-1 to TRBJ2-2; no clear D. Trimming left V 4 bases short and J 5 bases short, with 8 bases between. The germline V gene has CDR1 MGHRA and CDR2 YSYEKL. The CDR3 totals 13 residues. CDR3 coding DNA: TGCGCCAGCAGCCGGAGTGTTACCGGGGAGCTGTTTTTT. Translation gives CASSRSVTGELFF.

This clonotype is categorized as medium-sized. The chain employs TRBV4-1 and TRBJ2-5; 9 bases map to TRBD1. J gave up 4 bases and V 3 bases, and 12 bases lay outside the gene matches. The CDR3 runs 17 residues. Germline V CDR1 and CDR2: MGHRA, YSYEKL. CDR3 protein: CASSHLTGGVGGETQYF. CDR3 bases: TGCGCCAGCAGCCACCTTACAGGGGGCGTCGGGGGAGAGACCCAGTACTTC.

This clonotype has more than one count but fewer than ten. The chain joins TRBV12-3 or TRBV12-4 to TRBJ2-1; TRBD2 agrees at 11 bases. V lost 3 bases and J lost 4; bases outside the gene matches: 5. This CDR3 is 16 amino acids long. The CDR3 sequence: CASSFRLAGGYNEQFF. CDR3 sequence (DNA): TGTGCCAGCAGTTTTAGGCTAGCGGGAGGTTACAATGAGCAGTTCTTC.

This clonotype was recorded many times. The chain uses TRBV2 and TRBJ1-1, with D tentatively TRBD1 (5 bases). The germline V gene has CDR1 SNHLY and CDR2 FYNNEI. This CDR3 has 15 amino acids. Trimming pared 2 bases from V and 4 bases from J, leaving 14 bases between. The CDR3 nucleotides read TGTGCCAGCAGTGAATGGGCGGGGGGAGGCACTGAAGCTTTCTTT. As protein: CASSEWAGGGTEAFF.

This clonotype was detected many times. The chain recombines TRBV30 with TRBJ1-2; D not resolved. The CDR3 is 18 amino acids. Between the trimmed V and J ends, which lost 3 bases and 1 base, there was a span of 24 bases. CDR1 and CDR2 from the germline V gene are GTSNPN and SVGIG (reference sequence). The chain's CDR3 is CAWRGFPTSPQDNYGYTF. CDR3 DNA sequence: TGTGCCTGGAGGGGGTTCCCTACTTCTCCTCAAGATAACTATGGCTACACCTTC.

In this sample, this clonotype turned up many times. V usage is TRBV7-6 and J usage is TRBJ2-3, with D unresolved. CDR1 SGHVS and CDR2 FNYEAQ come from the germline V gene. The V gene lost 5 bases and the J gene lost 0 bases, with 15 bases spanning the gap. This CDR3 comprises 16 residues. CDR3 DNA: TGTGCCAGCAGCCTGGTCGGAGAAACTAGCACAGATACGCAGTATTTT. Translated: CASSLVGETSTDTQYF.

This clonotype was seen only a few times. The chain recombines TRBV27 with TRBJ2-7; 10 bases align to TRBD2. The CDR3 loop spans 18 amino acids. Germline assignment: CDR1 MNHEY and CDR2 SMNVEV (reference sequence). With V trimmed by 2 bases and J by 4 bases, 14 bases remained unmatched. CDR3 sequence (DNA): TGTGCCAGCAGTTTAATAGGTCTAGCGGGAGTGCCTGTGTACGAGCAGTACTTC. This translates into CASSLIGLAGVPVYEQYF.

This clonotype was counted a few times. The chain links TRBV4-3 to TRBJ1-5; possible D gene TRBD1, 5 bases. This CDR3 spans 15 amino acids. Trimming cost V 0 bases and J 6 bases, with 12 bases left between them. Germline loops: CDR1 LGHNA, CDR2 YSLEER. The DNA for the CDR3 is TGCGCCAGCAGCCAAGATGGAGGGGAGGGTCAGCCCCAGCATTTT. Protein sequence: CASSQDGGEGQPQHF.

This clonotype was observed a few times. The V gene is TRBV4-3, the J gene TRBJ1-4, with D unresolved. Trimming cost V 0 bases and J 4 bases, with 12 bases left between them. The germline CDR1 and CDR2 sequences are LGHNA and YSLEER. The CDR3 spans 16 residues. CDR3 nucleotides: TGCGCCAGCAGCCAAGATGATTGGCAGAATAATGAAAAACTGTTTTTT. It is translated as CASSQDDWQNNEKLFF.

The gene calls are TRBV13 and TRBJ2-5, with D tentatively TRBD1 (6 bases). The CDR3 is 13 residues long. V was cut by 1 base and J by 5 bases, with 8 bases left in between. The germline V gene has CDR1 PRHDT and CDR2 FYEKMQ (reference sequence). The CDR3 region is CASSLEGEETQYF. Here the CDR3 DNA reads TGTGCCAGCAGCTTAGAGGGGGAGGAGACCCAGTACTTC.

In its sample, this clonotype is medium-sized (0.01 to 0.1%). The chain has TRBV6-6 and TRBJ1-1; D gene uncertain. Trimming removed 0 bases from V and 5 bases from J, with 4 bases in between. CDR1 MNHNY and CDR2 SVGAGI come from the germline V gene (reference sequence). The CDR3 extends over 12 amino acids. The CDR3: CASSYSVTEAFF. CDR3 nucleotides: TGTGCCAGCAGTTACTCGGTGACTGAAGCTTTCTTT.

By share, this clonotype counts as medium-sized. The chain employs TRBV7-9 and TRBJ2-2, with 7 bases matching TRBD1. Germline CDR1 SEHNR, CDR2 FQNEAQ (reference sequence). Unmatched junction bases numbered 7, after V lost 2 bases and J lost 7 bases. The CDR3 runs 15 residues. The CDR3 spells CASSLLTGSDGELFF. CDR3 in DNA: TGTGCCAGCAGCTTATTGACAGGGTCGGACGGGGAGCTGTTTTTT.

This clonotype was seen only once. This may come from a read error, since a much larger clone is one base off. The CDR3 end shows no conserved phenylalanine or tryptophan, and so a read error is likely. The chain has TRBV7-9 and TRBJ1-1; maybe TRBD1 (6 bases). CDR3 length: 15 residues. Trimming cost V 4 bases and J 4 bases, with 16 bases left between them. The germline CDR1 and CDR2 sequences are SEHNR and FQNEAQ (reference sequence). As DNA, the CDR3 is TGTGCCAGCAGCTCGGCTGCAGGGGCCAGCACTGAAGCTTTCTCT. This gives the protein CASSSAAGASTEAFS.

In its sample, this clonotype was seen a few times. CDR3 nucleotide sequence: TGTGCCAGCAGCTTAGTAGGCAACCGTGGCTACACCTTC. Translated, it gives CASSLVGNRGYTF. The chain is built from TRBV7-9 and TRBJ1-2; D remains ambiguous. The CDR3 sequence is 13 residues long. The V end was cut by 1 base, the J end by 7 bases, with 10 bases between. Germline CDR1 is SEHNR and CDR2 is FQNEAQ (reference sequence). The variable domain in full, completed from reference TRBV7-9 and TRBJ1-2, reads DTGVSQNPRHKITKRGQNVTFRCDPISEHNRLYWYRQTLGQGPEFLTYFQNEAQLEKSRLLSDRFSAERPKGSFSTLEIQRTEQGDSAMYLCASSLVGNRGYTFGSGTRLTVV.

The chain has TRBV7-3 and TRBJ1-2, with 7 nucleotides matching TRBD1. The CDR3 has 15 residues. Trimming took 0 bases from V and 4 from J; bases not matched to a gene: 5. The germline V gene has CDR1 SGHTA and CDR2 FQGTGA. The CDR3 DNA reads TGTGCCAGCAGCTTAACTGGGGGACAGACCTATGGCTACACCTTC. This translates into CASSLTGGQTYGYTF.

This clonotype showed up many times. The gene calls are TRBV7-6 and TRBJ1-1; maybe TRBD1 (6 bases). Germline values: CDR1 SGHVS, CDR2 FNYEAQ. V was cut by 6 bases and J by 0 bases, with 8 bases left in between. The CDR3 is made up of 13 amino acids. The DNA for the CDR3 is TGTGCCAGCAGTGACAGGCTGAACACTGAAGCTTTCTTT. This translates into CASSDRLNTEAFF.

The rearrangement uses TRBV30 and TRBJ2-1, with 11 bases matching TRBD2. The J segment lost 8 bases and the V segment lost 4 bases, leaving 13 bases of the junction unmatched. Per the germline V gene, CDR1 is GTSNPN and CDR2 is SVGIG (reference sequence). The CDR3 length is 16 residues. The CDR3, as DNA: TGTGCCTGGAAGGTACGAACTAGCGGGAGAACCGATGAGCAGTTCTTC. Amino acids: CAWKVRTSGRTDEQFF. Complete variable domain (other parts from reference TRBV30 and TRBJ2-1): SQTIHQWPATLVQPVGSPLSLECTVEGTSNPNLYWYRQAAGRGLQLLFYSVGIGQISSEVPQNLSASRPQDRQFILSSKKLLLSDSGFYLCAWKVRTSGRTDEQFFGPGTRLTVL.

The rearrangement uses TRBV30 and TRBJ2-5; D possibly corresponds to TRBD2 (5 bases). This CDR3 spans 13 amino acids. Germline V lookup: CDR1 GTSNPN, CDR2 SVGIG (reference sequence). The germline V and J ends were trimmed by 4 bases and 5 bases, with 14 bases remaining between them. In DNA, the CDR3 is TGTGCCTGGATGGACCCGGGATTTGAGACCCAGTACTTC. Its translation is CAWMDPGFETQYF.